Only a few counts were recorded for the clone carrying this T cell receptor (beta chain). The antigen is undetermined. Once obtained from cultured CD4+ T cells, the DNA was sequenced using the Oncomine TCR Beta short-read assay. Researchers extracted genomic DNA from CD4+ T cells that had been cultured. TCRdb passed the PCR reads through MiXCR, listing each CDR3 protein once. The sample records 9,000 to 10,000 distinct CDR3 sequences, roughly 31% being singletons. The sample comes from a study of vaccination and CD4 T cells after COVID-19. Overall study findings and caveats: With convalescent patients, a median about 90% of reactive clones emerged solely after vaccination.

As for treatment: roughly 10-day PBMC culture with coronavirus spike peptide pools or control peptides (ViraFEST assay). Gathered ahead of the COVID-19 pandemic (2011-2018) were the CD4+ T cells of the unexposed donor. Sequenced: CD4+ T cells from blood, cultured in vitro. This TCR derives from a human donor in good health.

The CDR3 nucleotides are TGCAGTGCTACGAAGTCACTAACACAATCGGGTGGCTACACCTTC. Encoded protein: CSATKSLTQSGGYTF. This chain links TRBV20-1 with TRBJ1-2; D unresolved. Trimming removed 4 bases at V and 7 bases at J, with 22 bases between. The CDR3 spans 15 residues. Per germline, CDR1 DFQATT and CDR2 SNEGSKA (reference sequence).